This passage covers 21 T cell receptor beta chains from one sample sequenced in a study of blood T cell repertoires in COVID-19 (dated by TCRdb to the early 2020s). Libraries were made using the immunoSEQ multiplex PCR assay. In TCRdb, the immuneACCESS table is reduced to in-frame sequences with V and J assigned. These tables do not hold every clone; where another copy was compared, an unresolved V gene accounts for under half, and the others remain unexplained. The sample profile shows 110,000 to 150,000 clones; approximately 84% of them were found once. Jointly, the top ten make up roughly 7.3% of the sample. The specimen sequenced was peripheral blood. The receptor set was obtained from a human donor in a cohort sampled during active COVID-19.

Here the CDR3 reads CASSLVRSGANVLTF. In DNA form, the CDR3 reads TGTGCCAGCAGCTTAGTTCGGTCTGGGGCCAACGTCCTGACTTTC. The genes are TRBV7-9 and TRBJ2-6; D remains ambiguous. CDR3 size: 15 residues. The germline gives CDR1 SEHNR, CDR2 FQNEAQ (reference sequence). V lost 1 base and J 1 base, leaving 5 bases between the germline ends.

V usage is TRBV7-2 and J usage is TRBJ2-4, with TRBD1 as a possible D gene (5 bases). The V gene's germline CDR1 is SGHTA and CDR2 FQGNSA. This CDR3 is 13 amino acids long. Trimming cost V 5 bases and J 7 bases, with 12 bases left between them. The CDR3 region is CASSRGRDNIQYF. The DNA for the CDR3 is TGTGCCAGCAGCAGGGGCAGGGATAACATTCAGTACTTC.

The rearrangement joins TRBV14 to TRBJ1-2; 9 positions agree with TRBD1. This CDR3 has 16 residues. Germline lookup yields CDR1 SGHDN and CDR2 FVKESK. V lost 5 bases and J lost 4; bases outside the gene matches: 11. CDR3: CASSLITGGSSYGYTF. CDR3 DNA sequence: TGTGCCAGCAGCTTAATAACAGGGGGCAGTAGCTATGGCTACACCTTC.

In DNA, the CDR3 is TGTGCCAGTAGTAAATCGGGACAGGCCCCTCAGGAGCAGTACTTC. Its translation: CASSKSGQAPQEQYF. The rearrangement uses TRBV19 and TRBJ2-7; 8 bases fit TRBD1. CDR1 is LNHDA, CDR2 SQIVND, per germline (reference sequence). J gave up 7 bases and V 4 bases, and 12 bases lay outside the gene matches. This CDR3 contains 15 residues.

The chain combines TRBV6-1 with TRBJ1-2; D ambiguous. The length of the CDR3 is 12 residues. With 3 bases removed from V and 4 bases from J, the gap between germline ends came to 6 bases. Germline CDR1 MNHNS, CDR2 SASEGT. Here the CDR3 DNA reads TGTGCCAGCAGTGACAGGTTCTATGGCTACACCTTC. It specifies CASSDRFYGYTF.

V gene TRBV25-1 combines with J gene TRBJ2-7; the match to TRBD1 covers 7 bases. The V gene end was trimmed by 4 bases and the J gene end by 3 bases; junction bases not matched to a gene: 6. Germline V gives CDR1 MGHDK, CDR2 SYGVNS. CDR3 length: 14 residues. CDR3 coding DNA: TGTGCCAGCAGTGGACAGGGCTTCATCTACGAGCAGTACTTC. As protein: CASSGQGFIYEQYF.

This chain joins TRBV7-2 and TRBJ2-5, with 13 positions matching TRBD2. CDR1 SGHTA and CDR2 FQGNSA come from the germline V gene. The CDR3 spans 15 residues. After removal of 5 bases from V and 6 bases from J, the junction contained 6 bases not matched to a gene. The CDR3 DNA reads as TGTGCCAGCAGCCGGGAACTAGCGGGGGGGAAGACCCAGTACTTC. It translates to CASSRELAGGKTQYF.

The rearrangement uses TRBV5-6 and TRBJ1-1; D uncertain. Looked up from germline, CDR1 is SGHDT and CDR2 is YYEEEE. This CDR3 is 13 amino acids long. Between the trimmed V and J ends, which lost 1 base and 0 bases, there was a span of 4 bases. The CDR3 loop is CASSLTVNTEAFF. In DNA form, the CDR3 reads TGTGCCAGCAGCTTGACAGTGAACACTGAAGCTTTCTTT.

There are a few counts of this clone. The rearrangement links TRBV7-2 to TRBJ2-1; weak D call: TRBD1 (6 bases). The CDR3 runs 17 residues. CDR1 is SGHTA, CDR2 FQGNSA, per germline. The germline V and J ends were trimmed by 8 bases and 7 bases, with 27 bases remaining between them. This CDR3 is CASRNKGAGVGWNEQFF. CDR3 nucleotides: TGTGCCAGCCGCAACAAAGGGGCAGGGGTGGGATGGAATGAGCAGTTCTTC.

V gene TRBV5-1 combines with J gene TRBJ2-3, with D uncertain. Germline V gives CDR1 SGHRS, CDR2 YFSETQ. Trimming took 5 bases from V and 0 from J, leaving 10 bases between them. The CDR3 loop spans 14 amino acids. CDR3 nucleotides: TGCGCCAGCAGGAGACAATTTAGCACAGATACGCAGTATTTT. It yields the protein CASRRQFSTDTQYF.

V gene TRBV5-4 combines with J gene TRBJ2-7; perhaps TRBD2 as D (6 bases). Trimming took 3 bases from V and 7 from J, leaving 17 bases between them. Germline CDR1 SGHNT, CDR2 YYREEE (reference sequence). CDR3 length equals 14 residues. The CDR3 nucleotides read TGTGCCAGCAGCTCCCGGGACGGGACTTTAGAGCAGTACTTC. Its protein product is CASSSRDGTLEQYF.

The chain is built from TRBV5-5 and TRBJ1-4; TRBD1 agrees at 10 bases. Germline V CDR1 and CDR2: SGHKS, YYEKEE (reference sequence). The CDR3 is 14 amino acids. The trim removed 5 bases at V and 8 bases at J, leaving 6 bases unmatched. The CDR3, as DNA: TGTGCCAGCAGTTCCGGGACAGGGGACGAAAAACTGTTTTTT. This gives the protein CASSSGTGDEKLFF.

The chain carries TRBV2 and TRBJ2-7, with 8 bases fitting TRBD1. Germline values: CDR1 SNHLY, CDR2 FYNNEI. The CDR3 consists of 14 residues. V was clipped by 5 bases and J by 3 bases; unmatched bases: 6. CDR3 sequence reads: CASSSDRVSYEQYF. The CDR3 coding sequence is TGTGCCAGCAGTTCGGACAGGGTGAGCTACGAGCAGTACTTC.

The chain couples TRBV28 to TRBJ1-6; 9 bases align to TRBD1. The V gene's germline CDR1 is MDHEN and CDR2 SYDVKM. This CDR3 spans 15 amino acids. The J segment lost 10 bases and the V segment lost 5 bases, leaving 9 bases of the junction unmatched. The CDR3 DNA sequence: TGTGCCAGCAGTCCCGGCGACAGGGGGTTGTCACCCCTCCACTTT. Encoded protein: CASSPGDRGLSPLHF.

The V gene is TRBV9, the J gene TRBJ2-2; D is possibly TRBD1 (5 bases). Trimming left V 4 bases short and J 5 bases short, with 15 bases between. This CDR3 spans 15 amino acids. Germline CDR1 is SGDLS and CDR2 is YYNGEE. In DNA, the CDR3 is TGTGCCAGCAGCCCAACCTCAGGGCTAACCGGGGAGCTGTTTTTT. As protein: CASSPTSGLTGELFF. The variable domain in full, with the rest retrieved from reference TRBV9 and TRBJ2-2, is DSGVTQTPKHLITATGQRVTLRCSPRSGDLSVYWYQQSLDQGLQFLIQYYNGEERAKGNILERFSAQQFPDLHSELNLSSLELGDSALYFCASSPTSGLTGELFFGEGSRLTVL.

The V and J genes are TRBV12-5 and TRBJ2-7, with 10 bases lining up with TRBD2. This CDR3 region has 18 residues. The V gene end was trimmed by 0 bases and the J gene end by 2 bases; junction bases not matched to a gene: 10. Germline V CDR1 and CDR2: LGHNT, FRNRAP. The CDR3 protein is CASGLVPHTSGVAYEQYF. The CDR3 DNA reads as TGTGCTAGTGGTTTGGTACCCCACACTAGCGGGGTGGCCTACGAGCAGTACTTC.

The chain has TRBV27 and TRBJ1-1; perhaps TRBD1 as D (6 bases). Trimming pared 5 bases from V and 6 bases from J, leaving 16 bases between. The CDR3 runs to 14 residues. Germline V gene sequence: CDR1 MNHEY, CDR2 SMNVEV (reference sequence). The CDR3 DNA reads as TGTGCCAGCAGTGCCCTACAGGGATCCGCTGAAGCTTTCTTT. It translates to CASSALQGSAEAFF.

The rearrangement links TRBV7-8 to TRBJ1-5; the match to TRBD1 covers 8 bases. Germline lookup yields CDR1 SGHVS and CDR2 FQNEAQ. Trimming took 5 bases from V and 7 from J; bases not matched to a gene: 10. The CDR3 has 15 amino acids. CDR3 protein: CASSPDRDRFQPQHF. DNA for the CDR3: TGTGCCAGCAGCCCGGACAGGGATCGATTCCAGCCCCAGCATTTT. Full variable domain (missing parts from reference TRBV7-8 and TRBJ1-5): GAGVSQSPRYKVAKRGQDVALRCDPISGHVSLFWYQQALGQGPEFLTYFQNEAQLDKSGLPSDRFFAERPEGSVSTLKIQRTQQEDSAVYLCASSPDRDRFQPQHFGDGTRLSIL.

J is TRBJ1-2 and V is TRBV10-3; the D is unclear. V was clipped by 6 bases and J by 0 bases, with 8 bases between them. The CDR3 length is 13 residues. Germline values: CDR1 ENHRY, CDR2 SYGVKD. The CDR3 loop reads CAIRNQANYGYTF. The CDR3 DNA is TGTGCCATCAGAAACCAGGCTAACTATGGCTACACCTTC.

The rearrangement uses TRBV19 and TRBJ2-7; weak D call: TRBD1 (6 bases). V gave up 7 bases and J gave up 6 bases, with 19 bases separating them. The CDR3 runs 14 residues. Germline assignment: CDR1 LNHDA and CDR2 SQIVND (reference sequence). In DNA, the CDR3 is TGTGCCAGTAAACCGGAGACAGGTTCTATCGAGCAGTACTTC. Amino acid sequence: CASKPETGSIEQYF.

This chain links TRBV29-1 with TRBJ2-3; D may be TRBD2 (5 bases). V lost 2 bases and J lost 3, with 15 bases in between. Germline V lookup: CDR1 SQVTM, CDR2 ANQGSEA. The CDR3 length is 15 residues. The CDR3, as DNA: TGCAGCGTTGAAATCTTAGCGAGCAGTACAGATACGCAGTATTTT. Translated: CSVEILASSTDTQYF.